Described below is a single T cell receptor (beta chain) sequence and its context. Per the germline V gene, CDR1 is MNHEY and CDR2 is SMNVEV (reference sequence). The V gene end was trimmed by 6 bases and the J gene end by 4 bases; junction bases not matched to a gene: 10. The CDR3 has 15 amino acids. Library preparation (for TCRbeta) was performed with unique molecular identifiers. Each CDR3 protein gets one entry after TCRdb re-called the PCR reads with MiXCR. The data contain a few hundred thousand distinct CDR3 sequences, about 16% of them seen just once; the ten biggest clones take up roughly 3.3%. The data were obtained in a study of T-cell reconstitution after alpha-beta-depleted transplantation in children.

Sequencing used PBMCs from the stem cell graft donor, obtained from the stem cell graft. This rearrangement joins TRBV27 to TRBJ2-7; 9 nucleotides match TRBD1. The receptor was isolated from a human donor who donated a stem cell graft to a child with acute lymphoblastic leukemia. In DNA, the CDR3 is TGTGCCAGCAGCTTGGGACAGGGCGCTGGATACGAGCAGTACTTC. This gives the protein CASSLGQGAGYEQYF.